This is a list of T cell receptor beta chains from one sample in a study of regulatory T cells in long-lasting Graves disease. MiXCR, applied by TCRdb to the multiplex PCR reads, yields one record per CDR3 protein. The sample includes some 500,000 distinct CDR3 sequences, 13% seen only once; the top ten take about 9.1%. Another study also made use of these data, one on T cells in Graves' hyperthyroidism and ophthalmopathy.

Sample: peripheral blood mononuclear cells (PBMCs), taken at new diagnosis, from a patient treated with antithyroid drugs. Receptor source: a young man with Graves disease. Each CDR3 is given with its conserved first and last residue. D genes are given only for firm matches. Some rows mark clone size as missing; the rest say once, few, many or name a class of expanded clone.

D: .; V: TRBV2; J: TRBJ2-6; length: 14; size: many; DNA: TGTGCCAGCTCGGGGCATTCTGGGGCCAACGTCCTGACTTTC; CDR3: CASSGHSGANVLTF
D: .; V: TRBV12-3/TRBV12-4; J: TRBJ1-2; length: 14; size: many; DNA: TGTGCCAGCAGTTTAATGGAAAAGGGGCCAGGCTACACCTTC; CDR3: CASSLMEKGPGYTF
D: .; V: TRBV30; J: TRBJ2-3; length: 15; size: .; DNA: TGTGCCTGGAGTGTCTTCGGCGGAATCACAGATACGCAGTATTTT; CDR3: CAWSVFGGITDTQYF
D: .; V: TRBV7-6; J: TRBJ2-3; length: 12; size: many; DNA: TGTGCCAGCAGCCCGATACGAGATACGCAGTATTTT; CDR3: CASSPIRDTQYF
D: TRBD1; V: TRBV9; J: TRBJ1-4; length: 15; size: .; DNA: TGTGCCAGCAGCGCCCTACAGGGGGTAAATGAAAAACTGTTTTTT; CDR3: CASSALQGVNEKLFF
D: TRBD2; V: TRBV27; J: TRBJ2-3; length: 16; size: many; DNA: TGTGCCAGCAGTTTTCTAGCGGGAGGGCGCACAGATACGCAGTATTTT; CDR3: CASSFLAGGRTDTQYF
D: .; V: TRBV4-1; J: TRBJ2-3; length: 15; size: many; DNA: TGCGCCAGCAGCCATGCGCGGCGATCTACAGATACGCAGTATTTT; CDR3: CASSHARRSTDTQYF
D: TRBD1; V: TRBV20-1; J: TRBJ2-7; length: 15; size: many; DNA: TGCAGTGCTAGAGAAGGACAGGGGGCGCCGGAAGAGCAGTACTTC; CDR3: CSAREGQGAPEEQYF
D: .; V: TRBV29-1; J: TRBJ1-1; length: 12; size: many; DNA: TGCAGCCTAATTGGAGGGAACACTGAAGCTTTCTTT; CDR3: CSLIGGNTEAFF
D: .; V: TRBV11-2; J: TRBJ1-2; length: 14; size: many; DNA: TGTGCCAGCAGCTCGTCGGGGGGGGCCTATGGCTACACCTTC; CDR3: CASSSSGGAYGYTF
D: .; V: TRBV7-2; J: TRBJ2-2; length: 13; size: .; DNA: TGTGCCAGCAGCACAGCTCGGTCCGGGGAGCTGTTTTTT; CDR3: CASSTARSGELFF
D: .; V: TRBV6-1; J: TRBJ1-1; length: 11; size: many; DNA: TGTGCCAGCAGTGAAATCACGCACCCTTTCTTT; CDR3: CASSEITHPFF
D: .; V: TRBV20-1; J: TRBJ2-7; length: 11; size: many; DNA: TGCAGTGCTTGGAGACGGGAGGAGCAGTACTTC; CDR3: CSAWRREEQYF
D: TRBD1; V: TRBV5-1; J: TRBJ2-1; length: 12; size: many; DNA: TGCGCCAGCAATCCAGGGGGCCATGAGCAGTTCTTC; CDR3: CASNPGGHEQFF
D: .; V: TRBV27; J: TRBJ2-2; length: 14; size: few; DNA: TGTGCCAGCTGGCGGCAGGGGGGGACCGGGGAGCTGTTTTTT; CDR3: CASWRQGGTGELFF
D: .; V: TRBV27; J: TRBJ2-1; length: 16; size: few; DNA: TGTGCCAGCAGTTTATTGGGCAGGGCGAACTACAATGAGCAGTTCTTC; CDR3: CASSLLGRANYNEQFF
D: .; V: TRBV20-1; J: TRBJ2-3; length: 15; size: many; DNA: TGCAGTGCTAGAGATCTGGGGGCCGGAACAGATACGCAGTATTTT; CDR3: CSARDLGAGTDTQYF
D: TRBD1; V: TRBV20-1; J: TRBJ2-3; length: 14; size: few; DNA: TGCAGTGCCTCAGGACAGGGGGAGCTCGATACGCAGTATTTT; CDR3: CSASGQGELDTQYF
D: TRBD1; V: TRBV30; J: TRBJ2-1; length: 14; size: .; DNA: TGTGCCTGGGATTCGGGACAGGGGAAGAGTGAGCAGTTCTTC; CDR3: CAWDSGQGKSEQFF
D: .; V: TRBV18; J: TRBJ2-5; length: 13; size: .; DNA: TGTGCCAGCTCACTCTCGGAGGCCGAGACCCAGTACTTC; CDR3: CASSLSEAETQYF
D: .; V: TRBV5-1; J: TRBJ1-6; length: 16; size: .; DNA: TGCGCCAGCAGCTTGGAGGAACAGACCAAAAATTCACCCCTCCACTTT; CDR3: CASSLEEQTKNSPLHF
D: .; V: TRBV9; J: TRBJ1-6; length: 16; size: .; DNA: TGTGCCAGCAGCCCCAGGGGAGCCCAAGGTAATTCACCCCTCCACTTT; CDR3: CASSPRGAQGNSPLHF
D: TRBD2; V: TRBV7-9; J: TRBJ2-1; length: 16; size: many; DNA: TGTGCCAGCAGCTTAATTGGAGGGAGGGGTTACAATGAGCAGTTCTTC; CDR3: CASSLIGGRGYNEQFF
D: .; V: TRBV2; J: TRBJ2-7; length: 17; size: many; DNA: TGTGCCAGCGTCGATCTTACGGTCGCTGATTCGTCGTACGAGCAGTACTTC; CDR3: CASVDLTVADSSYEQYF
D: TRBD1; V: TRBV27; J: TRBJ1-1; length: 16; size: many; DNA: TGTGCCAGCAGTTTTAAGAGGCCAGGGGGGAACACTGAAGCTTTCTTT; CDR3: CASSFKRPGGNTEAFF
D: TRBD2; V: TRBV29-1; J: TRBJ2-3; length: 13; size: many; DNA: TGCAGCGGTATAGCGGGCAGCACAGATACGCAGTATTTT; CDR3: CSGIAGSTDTQYF
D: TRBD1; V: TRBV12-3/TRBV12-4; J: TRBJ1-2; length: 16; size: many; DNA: TGTGCCAGCACCTTTCTCCCTAGACAGGGGGGCTATGGCTACACCTTC; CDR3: CASTFLPRQGGYGYTF
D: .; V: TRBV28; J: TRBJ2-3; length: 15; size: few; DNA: TGTGCCAGCAGGGAGCTAGCGACTAGCACAGATACGCAGTATTTT; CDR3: CASRELATSTDTQYF
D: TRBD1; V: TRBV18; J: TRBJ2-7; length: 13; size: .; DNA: TGTGCCAGCTCACCGACAGGGGGGAGCGAGCAGTACTTC; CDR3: CASSPTGGSEQYF